The entry that follows covers one T cell receptor (beta chain) sequence. These data come from a study of human thymus T cells. The CDR3 runs to 15 residues. V lost 6 bases, J lost 5 bases, and 12 bases stayed unmatched. Germline V lookup: CDR1 SGDLS, CDR2 YYNGEE. Obtained as resections during corrective heart surgery, the thymus tissue was then studied. Those donating were healthy Finnish infants in corrective surgery for congenital heart defects. Clones were sequenced by immunoSEQ multiplex PCR, and TCRdb holds only the in-frame ones, with some missing. Of 55,000 to 85,000 clones listed, 90% to 95% were seen once; the top ten hold approximately 0.032%.

Sequenced input: thymus tissue. The receptor was derived from a girl younger than two with a congenital heart defect but otherwise immunologically healthy. The chain is built from TRBV9 and TRBJ2-5, with 8 bases matching TRBD2. CDR3 DNA: TGTGCCAGCACCTACAGGCCGGGACTAGAGGAGACCCAGTACTTC. Translation gives CASTYRPGLEETQYF.